These 25 T cell receptor beta chains were all obtained from the same sample, sequenced in a study of T cells in Graves' hyperthyroidism and ophthalmopathy. RNA transcripts provided the source from which TCR beta CDR3 regions were amplified. RT-PCR in the first round (using the HTBI primer set) targeted the TCR CDR3. TCRdb reprocessed the multiplex PCR reads with MiXCR, giving one entry per CDR3 protein. The repertoire has 500,000 to 600,000 distinct CDR3 sequences, about 43% of them found once; the top ten carry 15% to 20%. Sequenced input: peripheral blood or thyroid tissue (not recorded which). Receptors originate from an adult woman with Graves' disease, either hyperthyroidism or ophthalmopathy (not recorded which).

The rearrangement links TRBV10-2 to TRBJ1-1; no reliable D call. The length of the CDR3 is 13 residues. Trimming took 8 bases from V and 4 from J, leaving 14 bases between them. Germline CDR1 is WSHSY and CDR2 is SAAADI. The CDR3 DNA reads as TGCGCCAGCGGGGATTCAGTGGCCACTGAAGCTTTCTTT. The encoded protein is CASGDSVATEAFF.

This clonotype was seen more than once but under ten times. V gene TRBV7-9 combines with J gene TRBJ2-3; 7 bases line up with TRBD2. Unmatched junction bases numbered 4, after V lost 3 bases and J lost 1 base. CDR3 length: 15 amino acids. In germline, CDR1 is SEHNR, CDR2 FQNEAQ (reference sequence). The CDR3: CASSLTSLRTDTQYF. DNA of the CDR3: TGTGCCAGCAGCTTGACTAGCTTACGCACAGATACGCAGTATTTT.

This clonotype occurred many times. V is TRBV7-6 and J is TRBJ1-6, with D unclear. V lost 0 bases and J lost 5, with 2 bases in between. CDR3 size: 13 residues. CDR1 is SGHVS, CDR2 FNYEAQ, per germline. This chain's CDR3 is CASSLAHNSPLHF. The DNA for the CDR3 is TGTGCCAGCAGCTTAGCGCATAATTCACCCCTCCACTTT.

To note about this clonotype: One junction end does not reproduce the germline sequence, and a read error may be involved. This sequence joins TRBV24-1 and TRBJ2-7; D gene unclear. The CDR3 is made up of 13 amino acids. Germline V gene lookup returns CDR1 KGHDR and CDR2 SFDVKD. The CDR3 DNA reads as TGTGCCACCGGTGATCCAGTGACGGCCGAGCAGTACTTC. Its translation is CATGDPVTAEQYF.

The chain joins TRBV7-3 to TRBJ1-2; tentatively, D is TRBD1 (5 bases). The CDR3 totals 11 residues. The germline V gene has CDR1 SGHTA and CDR2 FQGTGA. Trimming took off 3 bases at V and 10 bases at J, with 9 bases between the two ends. In DNA form, the CDR3 reads TGTGCCAGCAGCTTGGGCGGACACTACACCTTC. Translating gives CASSLGGHYTF. The whole variable domain, filled in from reference TRBV7-3 and TRBJ1-2, reads GAGVSQTPSNKVTEKGKYVELRCDPISGHTALYWYRQSLGQGPEFLIYFQGTGAADDSGLPNDRFFAVRPEGSVSTLKIQRTERGDSAVYLCASSLGGHYTFGSGTRLTVV.

This clonotype occurred many times. The chain has TRBV29-1 and TRBJ1-4, with 8 bases fitting TRBD1. V gave up 5 bases and J gave up 5 bases; unmatched junction bases: 1. This CDR3 region has 12 residues. Germline CDR1 and CDR2: SQVTM and ANQGSEA. CDR3 nucleotide sequence: TGCAGCGTTCGACAGGGGAATGAAAAACTGTTTTTT. Its protein product is CSVRQGNEKLFF.

The rearrangement uses TRBV11-2 and TRBJ2-1; 10 nucleotides align to TRBD2. CDR3 length equals 16 residues. From germline, CDR1 is SGHAT and CDR2 FQNNGV. After removal of 5 bases from V and 5 bases from J, the junction contained 9 bases not matched to a gene. CDR3 nucleotides: TGTGCCAGCAGCCCACGGACCGGGACTAGCGACAATGAGCAGTTCTTC. It encodes CASSPRTGTSDNEQFF.

The chain joins TRBV5-4 to TRBJ2-5; possible D gene TRBD2, 6 bases. Germline-derived CDR1 and CDR2 are SGHNT and YYREEE (reference sequence). This CDR3 comprises 13 residues. Between the trimmed V and J ends, which lost 4 bases and 5 bases, there was a span of 12 bases. CDR3 nucleotides: TGTGCCAGCAGCCGGGGCGGGGTGGAGACCCAGTACTTC. Translated: CASSRGGVETQYF.

The chain uses TRBV12-3 or TRBV12-4 and TRBJ2-3, with 8 bases aligning to TRBD1. There are 14 residues in the CDR3. V lost 6 bases and J lost 0; bases outside the gene matches: 2. The CDR3 reads CASSGQGSTDTQYF. The CDR3 DNA reads as TGTGCCAGCAGCGGACAGGGTAGCACAGATACGCAGTATTTT.

A note on this clonotype: One end of the junction fails to match germline, which may point to a read error. V is TRBV7-3 and J is TRBJ2-5; 7 nucleotides agree with TRBD1. The CDR3 has 17 amino acids. Germline V gene sequence: CDR1 SGHTA, CDR2 FQGTGA. The CDR3 loop reads CASSLLPFGTDQETQYF. CDR3 DNA sequence: TGTGCCAGCAGCTTATTGCCTTTTGGGACAGACCAAGAGACTCAGTACTTC.

The rearrangement uses TRBV25-1 and TRBJ2-2, with 13 bases lining up with TRBD2. The V segment lost 8 bases and the J segment 2 bases; nucleotides outside the gene matches: 8. The CDR3 sequence is 17 residues long. Germline assignment: CDR1 MGHDK and CDR2 SYGVNS. The CDR3 sequence: CASVRTSGRGNTGELFF. Written as DNA, the CDR3 is TGTGCCAGCGTTCGGACTAGCGGGAGAGGTAACACCGGGGAGCTGTTTTTT.

CDR3 in amino acids: CAKLHGGGRETQYF. The CDR3 DNA sequence: TGTGCCAAACTCCATGGGGGGGGCCGAGAGACCCAGTACTTC. V usage is TRBV2 and J usage is TRBJ2-5; D is perhaps TRBD2 (7 bases). The CDR3 sequence is 14 residues long. V dropped 10 bases and J dropped 4 bases, with 19 bases sitting between them. In germline, CDR1 is SNHLY, CDR2 FYNNEI. Together with reference TRBV2 and TRBJ2-5, the CDR3 gives the full variable domain: EPEVTQTPSHQVTQMGQEVILRCVPISNHLYFYWYRQILGQKVEFLVSFYNNEISEKSEIFDDQFSVERPDGSNFTLKIRSTKLEDSAMYFCAKLHGGGRETQYFGPGTRLLVL.

This clonotype was recorded many times. The rearrangement uses TRBV9 and TRBJ1-6; a possible D gene is TRBD1 (6 bases). Germline V gene sequence: CDR1 SGDLS, CDR2 YYNGEE. The CDR3 contains 14 residues. Trimming removed 7 bases from V and 10 bases from J, with 18 bases in between. CDR3 residues: CASAGGLTGSPLHF. The CDR3 coding sequence is TGTGCCAGCGCGGGGGGGTTAACAGGGTCACCCCTCCACTTT.

This clonotype was observed at least ten times. This rearrangement joins TRBV4-1 to TRBJ1-2, with a tentative D call TRBD1 (6 bases). This CDR3 has 15 residues. The V gene lost 3 bases and the J gene lost 0 bases, with 11 bases spanning the gap. Germline-derived CDR1 and CDR2 are MGHRA and YSYEKL. As DNA, the CDR3 is TGCGCCAGCAGCCATCGACAGGAAACTAACTATGGCTACACCTTC. Its translation is CASSHRQETNYGYTF.

This clonotype appeared many times. The chain links TRBV5-1 to TRBJ1-5; 7 bases fit TRBD1. The CDR3 is made up of 15 amino acids. V lost 0 bases, J lost 0 bases, and 0 bases stayed unmatched. Per germline, CDR1 SGHRS and CDR2 YFSETQ. The CDR3 here is CASSLGDSSNQPQHF. The CDR3 region has the DNA TGCGCCAGCAGCTTGGGGGACAGTAGCAATCAGCCCCAGCATTTT.

This rearrangement joins TRBV19 to TRBJ1-1, with D possibly being TRBD1 (5 bases). Germline V gives CDR1 LNHDA, CDR2 SQIVND (reference sequence). The CDR3 totals 13 residues. V was pared by 4 bases and J by 2 bases, with 8 bases between. CDR3: CASSTGLNTEAFF. Here the CDR3 DNA reads TGTGCCAGTAGTACGGGACTTAACACTGAAGCTTTCTTT.

This clonotype has only a few counts. The chain couples TRBV27 to TRBJ2-7, with 9 bases identical to TRBD1. Trimming cost V 2 bases and J 6 bases; bases outside gene matches: 5. The CDR3 spans 14 residues. The germline V gene encodes CDR1 MNHEY and CDR2 SMNVEV (reference sequence). CDR3 amino acids: CASSLTGQGPEQYF. CDR3 DNA sequence: TGTGCCAGCAGTTTAACGGGACAGGGCCCCGAGCAGTACTTC.

The chain has TRBV29-1 and TRBJ2-5; D ambiguous. CDR3 length: 10 amino acids. Germline lookup yields CDR1 SQVTM and CDR2 ANQGSEA. The V and J ends lost 6 bases and 2 bases respectively, with 4 bases between them. CDR3: CSVDQETQYF. In DNA form, the CDR3 reads TGCAGCGTCGATCAAGAGACCCAGTACTTC.

The genes are TRBV20-1 and TRBJ2-5; tentatively, D is TRBD1 or TRBD2 (5 bases each). CDR3 size: 13 residues. Trimming cost V 7 bases and J 3 bases, with 15 bases left between them. Germline loops: CDR1 DFQATT, CDR2 SNEGSKA (reference sequence). Written as DNA, the CDR3 is TGCAGTGGGGACGGTGTTGGGAAAGAGACCCAGTACTTC. As protein: CSGDGVGKETQYF.

J is TRBJ2-7 and V is TRBV6-5, with TRBD2 as a possible D gene (7 bases). This CDR3 spans 13 amino acids. The germline V gene has CDR1 MNHEY and CDR2 SVGAGI. Between the trimmed V and J ends, which lost 8 bases and 3 bases, there was a span of 14 bases. CDR3 bases: TGTGCCAGCGCGGGGGCCCCCTACTACGAGCAGTACTTC. Amino acids: CASAGAPYYEQYF.

This sequence joins TRBV7-2 and TRBJ2-7; the D gene is possibly TRBD2 (5 bases). The CDR3 is made up of 15 amino acids. Germline loops: CDR1 SGHTA, CDR2 FQGNSA. V shed 6 bases and J shed 3 bases, with 18 bases lying between them. CDR3 in amino acids: CASSPWGAYVYEQYF. The DNA for the CDR3 is TGTGCCAGCAGTCCCTGGGGAGCGTATGTCTACGAGCAGTACTTC. Based on the CDR3 plus reference TRBV7-2 and TRBJ2-7, the full variable domain is GAGVSQSPSNKVTEKGKDVELRCDPISGHTALYWYRQSLGQGLEFLIYFQGNSAPDKSGLPSDRFSAERTGGSVSTLTIQRTQQEDSAVYLCASSPWGAYVYEQYFGPGTRLTVT.

The rearrangement links TRBV10-2 to TRBJ1-1; 7 positions agree with TRBD1. The V gene's germline CDR1 is WSHSY and CDR2 SAAADI. V was pared by 8 bases and J by 7 bases, with 16 bases of the junction left unmatched. CDR3 size: 15 residues. CDR3 in amino acids: CASSLPRQGKDEAFF. Written as DNA, the CDR3 is TGCGCCAGCTCCCTCCCTAGACAGGGTAAGGATGAAGCTTTCTTT.

The chain employs TRBV7-9 and TRBJ1-3; D gene uncertain. From germline, CDR1 is SEHNR and CDR2 FQNEAQ (reference sequence). CDR3 size: 13 residues. In DNA form, the CDR3 reads TGTGTCAACAGCCGGGCCTCTGGAAACACCATATATTTT. Amino acids: CVNSRASGNTIYF.

The gene calls are TRBV20-1 and TRBJ1-5; 10 bases are a match to TRBD1. The CDR3 is made up of 16 amino acids. From germline, CDR1 is DFQATT and CDR2 SNEGSKA (reference sequence). V was clipped by 0 bases and J by 9 bases; unmatched bases: 11. CDR3 in amino acids: CSARDGTGALVWPQHF. As DNA, the CDR3 is TGCAGTGCTAGAGACGGGACAGGGGCCCTCGTTTGGCCCCAGCATTTT.

The J gene is TRBJ2-7, the V gene TRBV29-1, with a tentative D call TRBD2 (6 bases). Per the germline V gene, CDR1 is SQVTM and CDR2 is ANQGSEA. CDR3 length: 15 residues. With 6 bases removed from V and 4 bases from J, the gap between germline ends came to 22 bases. DNA of the CDR3: TGCAGCGTGCGCGGGGCACAACTTACTCAATACGAGCAGTACTTC. This encodes CSVRGAQLTQYEQYF.